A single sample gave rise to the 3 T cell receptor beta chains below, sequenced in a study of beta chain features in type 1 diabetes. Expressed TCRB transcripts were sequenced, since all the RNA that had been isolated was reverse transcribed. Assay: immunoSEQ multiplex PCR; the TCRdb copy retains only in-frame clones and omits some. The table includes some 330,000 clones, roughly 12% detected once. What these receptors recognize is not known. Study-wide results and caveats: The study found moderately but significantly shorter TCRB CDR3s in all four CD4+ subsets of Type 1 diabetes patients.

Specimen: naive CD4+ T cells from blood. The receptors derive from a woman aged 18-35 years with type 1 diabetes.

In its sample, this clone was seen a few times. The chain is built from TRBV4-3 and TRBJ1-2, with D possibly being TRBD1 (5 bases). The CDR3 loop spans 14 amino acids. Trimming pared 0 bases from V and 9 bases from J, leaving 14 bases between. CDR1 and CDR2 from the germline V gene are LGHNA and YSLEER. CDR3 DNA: TGCGCCAGCAGCCAAGATGGCCAGGGTAGAAGCTACACCTTC. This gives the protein CASSQDGQGRSYTF.

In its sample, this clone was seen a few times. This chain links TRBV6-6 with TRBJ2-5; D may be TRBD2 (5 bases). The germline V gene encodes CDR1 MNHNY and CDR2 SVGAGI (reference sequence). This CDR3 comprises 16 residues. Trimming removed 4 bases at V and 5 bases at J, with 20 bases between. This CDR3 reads CASSFPGGGRAETQYF. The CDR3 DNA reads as TGTGCCAGCAGTTTCCCAGGAGGAGGAAGAGCGGAGACCCAGTACTTC.

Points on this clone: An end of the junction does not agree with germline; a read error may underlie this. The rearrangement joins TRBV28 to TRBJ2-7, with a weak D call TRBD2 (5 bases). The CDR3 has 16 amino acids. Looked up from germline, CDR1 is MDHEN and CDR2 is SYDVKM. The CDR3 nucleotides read TGTGCCAGCAGTTTGCCCATAGGGCAGCGGTCCTCCGAGCAGTACTTC. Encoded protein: CASSLPIGQRSSEQYF.